This T cell receptor beta chain is drawn from a study of blood T cell repertoires in COVID-19. Study at large: From the United States, Italy and Spain came samples of acute and convalescent COVID-19. PBMCs, B-cell-depleted T cells, or T cells were the source of the cDNA or gDNA that made up the material.

The method was immunoSEQ multiplex PCR; TCRdb's version includes in-frame clones alone and lacks a portion of them. The sample lists roughly 280,000 clones, 80% to 90% occurring once. Trimming cost V 4 bases and J 6 bases; bases outside gene matches: 14. The CDR3 loop spans 18 amino acids. CDR1 is MNHEY and CDR2 is SVGEGT in the germline V gene. This clone turned up a few times. The sequenced material came from PBMCs or T cells enriched from blood (not recorded which). The chain combines TRBV6-2 or TRBV6-3 with TRBJ1-5; TRBD1 agrees at 11 bases. This receptor was obtained from a woman aged 25 to 39 with acute COVID-19. Here the CDR3 reads CASSSFLDRGHVTQPQHF. In DNA, the CDR3 is TGTGCCAGCAGTTCCTTCTTGGACAGGGGGCATGTGACTCAGCCCCAGCATTTT.